Sequencing of this TCR beta chain was carried out in a study of persistence of HIV-infected CD4 T cells. Study-level background: Donors were ART-treated; their CMV- and Gag-responding CD4+ T cells were isolated. Overall study results and limits: TCRbeta richness was lower in CMV- and Gag-responding cells than in anti-CD3/anti-CD28-responding cells.

CDR1 is LNHNV, CDR2 YYDKDF, per germline (reference sequence). CDR3 size: 14 residues. V shed 0 bases and J shed 2 bases, with 5 bases lying between them. This was the immunoSEQ version 4 assay in survey mode. Template was genomic DNA at roughly 9.3 ng/uL, with up to 1 ug used per sample. The table came from immunoSEQ multiplex PCR; TCRdb's copy has only in-frame clones and leaves some out. The profile shows 46,000 or so clones, about 80% of them singletons. In regard to this clone: The antigen is not known.

Stimulation used 8 to 10 ug/mL lysate from CMV-infected fibroblasts. CD40L-negative CD69-negative CD45RO-high memory CD4+ T cells were sorted as populations depleted of antigen-responding cells. Plasma HIV-1 RNA stayed below 50 copies/mL for at least 4 years. The rearrangement uses TRBV15 and TRBJ1-3; no clear D. The sample in question was CD4+ T cells sorted from PBMCs after 18-hour stimulation, obtained from a patient who received antiretroviral therapy. The receptor was isolated from an adult man with HIV who was CMV-seropositive. The CDR3 is CATSREQAGNTIYF. The CDR3 coding sequence is TGTGCCACCAGCAGAGAGCAGGCTGGAAACACCATATATTTT.